The clone carrying this TCR beta chain was seen a handful of times. Its antigen is unknown. In TCRdb, the 5' RACE reads were re-called with MiXCR into one record per CDR3 protein. The table shows about 300,000 distinct CDR3 sequences, with under 9% occurring only once. V gave up 2 bases and J gave up 5 bases, with 12 bases separating them. CDR1 and CDR2 (germline): KGHSH, LQKENI. The CDR3 sequence is 14 residues long. The sample belongs to a study of T cells after yellow fever vaccination. General study results and limits: Overall, a small share of clonotypes was seen in both CD4 and CD8 compartments. It was the secondary response that reached its peak faster, day 5 versus 15, but it was weaker.

Sequenced material: CD4+ T cells sorted from PBMCs, taken 5 days after the yellow fever booster vaccination. The chain has TRBV18 and TRBJ1-2; D is possibly TRBD1 (5 bases). The source is a young man who received the YFV17D yellow fever vaccine. The chain's CDR3 is CASSPSEGSYGYTF. The CDR3 nucleotides read TGTGCCAGCTCACCATCAGAGGGGAGTTATGGCTACACCTTC.